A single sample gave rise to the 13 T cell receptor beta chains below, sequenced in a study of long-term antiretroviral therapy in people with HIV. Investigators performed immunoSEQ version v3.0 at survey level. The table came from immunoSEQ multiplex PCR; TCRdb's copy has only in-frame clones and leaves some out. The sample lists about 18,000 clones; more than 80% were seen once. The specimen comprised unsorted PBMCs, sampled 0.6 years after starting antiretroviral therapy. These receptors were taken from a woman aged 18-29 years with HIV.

The DNA for the CDR3 is TGTGCCAGCAGCCAAGAAAGTTATAGCAATCAGCCCCAGCATTTT. This gives the protein CASSQESYSNQPQHF. This chain links TRBV4-2 with TRBJ1-5; D unclear. V was clipped by 0 bases and J by 0 bases, with 6 bases between them. Germline CDR1 is LGHNA and CDR2 is YNFKEQ. The CDR3 contains 15 residues.

CDR3 residues: CASGSSLPGELFF. The CDR3 coding sequence is TGTGCCAGCGGGTCTTCTCTCCCCGGGGAGCTGTTTTTT. The chain uses TRBV6-5 and TRBJ2-2; no clear D gene. The germline V gene has CDR1 MNHEY and CDR2 SVGAGI. The CDR3 has 13 amino acids. V was clipped by 8 bases and J by 6 bases, with 13 bases between them.

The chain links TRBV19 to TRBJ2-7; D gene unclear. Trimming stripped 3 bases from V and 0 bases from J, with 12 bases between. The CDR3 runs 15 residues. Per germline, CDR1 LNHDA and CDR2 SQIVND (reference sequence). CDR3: CASSIRAVHSYEQYF. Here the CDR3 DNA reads TGTGCCAGTAGTATTAGGGCGGTGCACTCCTACGAGCAGTACTTC.

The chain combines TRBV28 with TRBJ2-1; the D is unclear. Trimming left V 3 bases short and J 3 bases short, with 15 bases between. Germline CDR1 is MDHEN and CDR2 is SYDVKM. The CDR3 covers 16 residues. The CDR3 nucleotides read TGTGCCAGCAGTTTTTATTTTCTGAACATCTACAATGAGCAGTTCTTC. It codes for CASSFYFLNIYNEQFF. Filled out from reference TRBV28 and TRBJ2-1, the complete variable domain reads DVKVTQSSRYLVKRTGEKVFLECVQDMDHENMFWYRQDPGLGLRLIYFSYDVKMKEKGDIPEGYSVSREKKERFSLILESASTNQTSMYLCASSFYFLNIYNEQFFGPGTRLTVL.

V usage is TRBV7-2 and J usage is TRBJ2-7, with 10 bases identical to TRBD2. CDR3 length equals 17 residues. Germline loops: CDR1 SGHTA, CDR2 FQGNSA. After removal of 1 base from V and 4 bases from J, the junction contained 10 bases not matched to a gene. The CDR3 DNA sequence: TGTGCCAGCAGCTTAGTAGCAGCGGGGGGGGGAGGGTACGAGCAGTACTTC. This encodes CASSLVAAGGGGYEQYF.

The CDR3 nucleotides read TGTGCCAGCGGTACCCTCGGACAGAGAGCAGATACGCAGTATTTT. This translates into CASGTLGQRADTQYF. The gene calls are TRBV9 and TRBJ2-3; perhaps TRBD1 as D (6 bases). CDR1 and CDR2 (germline): SGDLS, YYNGEE. This CDR3 is built from 15 residues. V shed 7 bases and J shed 4 bases, with 19 bases lying between them.

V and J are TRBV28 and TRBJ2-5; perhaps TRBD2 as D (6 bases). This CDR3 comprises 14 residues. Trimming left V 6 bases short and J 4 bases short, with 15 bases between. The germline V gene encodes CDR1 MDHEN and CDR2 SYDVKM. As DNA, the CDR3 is TGTGCCAGCAGGCCTACCGGGGGAGGAGAGACCCAGTACTTC. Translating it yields CASRPTGGGETQYF.

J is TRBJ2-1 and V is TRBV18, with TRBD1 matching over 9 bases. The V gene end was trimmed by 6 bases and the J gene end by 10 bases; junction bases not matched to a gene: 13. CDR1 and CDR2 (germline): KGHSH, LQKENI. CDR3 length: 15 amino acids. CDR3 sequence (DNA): TGTGCCAGCTCTAAACAAGTACAGGGGGCCGGAGAGCAGTTCTTC. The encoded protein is CASSKQVQGAGEQFF.

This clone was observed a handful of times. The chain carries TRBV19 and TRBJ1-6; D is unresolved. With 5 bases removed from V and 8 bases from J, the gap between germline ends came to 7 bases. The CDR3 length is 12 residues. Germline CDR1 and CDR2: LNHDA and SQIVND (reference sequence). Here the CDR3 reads CASSEQDSPLHF. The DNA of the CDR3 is TGTGCCAGTAGTGAGCAAGATTCACCCCTCCACTTT.

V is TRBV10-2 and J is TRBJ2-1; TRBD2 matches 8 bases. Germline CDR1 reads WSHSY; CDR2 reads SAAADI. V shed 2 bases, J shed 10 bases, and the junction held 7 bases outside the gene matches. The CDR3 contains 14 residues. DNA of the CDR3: TGCGCCAGCAGTGAGCTAGCGGGTAAGAACGAGCAGTTCTTC. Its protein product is CASSELAGKNEQFF.

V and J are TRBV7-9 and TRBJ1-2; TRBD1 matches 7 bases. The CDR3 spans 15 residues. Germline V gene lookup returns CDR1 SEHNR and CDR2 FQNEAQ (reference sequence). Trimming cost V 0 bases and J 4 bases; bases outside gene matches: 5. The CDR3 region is CASSLALGQPYGYTF. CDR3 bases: TGTGCCAGCAGCTTAGCCCTGGGACAGCCCTATGGCTACACCTTC.

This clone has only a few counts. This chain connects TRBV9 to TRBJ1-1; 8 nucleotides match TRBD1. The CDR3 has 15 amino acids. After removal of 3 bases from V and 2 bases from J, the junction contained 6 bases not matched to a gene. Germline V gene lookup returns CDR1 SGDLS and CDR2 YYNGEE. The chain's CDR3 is CASSAMGQANTEAFF. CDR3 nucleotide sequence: TGTGCCAGCAGCGCAATGGGACAGGCAAACACTGAAGCTTTCTTT.

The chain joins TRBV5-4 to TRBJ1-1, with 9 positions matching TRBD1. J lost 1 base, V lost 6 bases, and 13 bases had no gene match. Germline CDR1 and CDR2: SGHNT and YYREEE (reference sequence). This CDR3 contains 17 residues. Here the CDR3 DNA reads TGTGCCAGCACCATTAACCCGGGACAGGGAGCGAACACTGAAGCTTTCTTT. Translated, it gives CASTINPGQGANTEAFF.